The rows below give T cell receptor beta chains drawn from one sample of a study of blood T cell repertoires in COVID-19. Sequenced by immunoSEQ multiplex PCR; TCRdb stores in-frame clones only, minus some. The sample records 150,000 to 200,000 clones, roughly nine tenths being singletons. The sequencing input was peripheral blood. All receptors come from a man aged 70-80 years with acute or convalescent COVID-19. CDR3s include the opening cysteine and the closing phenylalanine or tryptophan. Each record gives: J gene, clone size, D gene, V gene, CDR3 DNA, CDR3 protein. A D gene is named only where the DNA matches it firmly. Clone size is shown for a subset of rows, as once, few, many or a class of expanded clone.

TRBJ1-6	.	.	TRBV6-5	TGTGCCAGCAGTTACTTAGCGACTGGACCCCTCCACTTT	CASSYLATGPLHF
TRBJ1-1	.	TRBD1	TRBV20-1	TGCAGTGCGTACAGGGGTACTGAAGCTTTCTTT	CSAYRGTEAFF
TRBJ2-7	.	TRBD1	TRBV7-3	TGTGCCAGCAGCTTAGGGGGACAGGACTACGAGCAGTACTTC	CASSLGGQDYEQYF
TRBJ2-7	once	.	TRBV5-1	TGCGCCAGCAGCTTCGTCAGGGGCGGCGAGCAGTACTTC	CASSFVRGGEQYF
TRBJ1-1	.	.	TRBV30	TGTGCCTGGAGTGTACAAATGAACACTGAAGCTTTCTTT	CAWSVQMNTEAFF
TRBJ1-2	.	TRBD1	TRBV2	TGTGCCAGCAGTGTAACAGGGGTAGGCTATGGCTACACCTTC	CASSVTGVGYGYTF
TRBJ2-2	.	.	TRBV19	TGTGCCAGTAGTGTGGCGGGGGGGGAGCTGTTTTTT	CASSVAGGELFF
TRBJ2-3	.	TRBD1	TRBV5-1	TGCGCCAGCAGCAGGACAGGGAGGGATACGCAGTATTTT	CASSRTGRDTQYF
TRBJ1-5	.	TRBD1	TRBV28	TGTGCCAGCAGGGAACAGGGGGCCGGCAATCAGCCCCAGCATTTT	CASREQGAGNQPQHF
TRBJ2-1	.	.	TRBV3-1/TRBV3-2	TGTGCCAGCAGCCCCCTCGGGGCCTACAATGAGCAGTTCTTC	CASSPLGAYNEQFF
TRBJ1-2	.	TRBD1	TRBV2	TGTGCCAGCCACAGGGGTGGCTCCGGCTACACCTTC	CASHRGGSGYTF
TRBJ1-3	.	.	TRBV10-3	TGTGCCCTCCAAAAGAAGGGGATCTCTGGAAACACCATATATTTT	CALQKKGISGNTIYF
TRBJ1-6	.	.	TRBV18	TGTGCCAGCTCACCAGCAGGGACTAATAATTCACCCCTCCACTTT	CASSPAGTNNSPLHF
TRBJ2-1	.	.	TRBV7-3	TGTGCCAGCAGCCCGTCGGGGGAACCTAATGAGCAGTTCTTC	CASSPSGEPNEQFF
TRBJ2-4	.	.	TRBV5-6	TGTGCCAGCAGCTTCAACGGGCAGGGGGGTCACATTCAGTACTTC	CASSFNGQGGHIQYF
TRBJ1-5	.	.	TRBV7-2	TGTGCCAGCAGTCCCAGGGTTGGTGGACAGCCCCAGCATTTT	CASSPRVGGQPQHF
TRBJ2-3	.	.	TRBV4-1	TGCGCCAGCAGCCAAGACGGAGGGCGCGCAGATACGCAGTATTTT	CASSQDGGRADTQYF
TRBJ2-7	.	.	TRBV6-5	TGTGCCAGCAGGCAGGGTCGCCTCTCCTACGAGCAGTACTTC	CASRQGRLSYEQYF
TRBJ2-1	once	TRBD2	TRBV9	TGTGCCAGCAGCGTTCTGACTAGCCCCCCAGGGGAGCAGTTCTTC	CASSVLTSPPGEQFF
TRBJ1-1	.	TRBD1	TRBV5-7	TGTGCCAGCAGCCTCCGGGACAGGAACACTGAAGCTTTCTTT	CASSLRDRNTEAFF
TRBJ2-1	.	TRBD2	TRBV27	TGTGCCAGCAGTTTGGACCTAGCGGGAGGGTTCGATGAGCAGTTCTTC	CASSLDLAGGFDEQFF
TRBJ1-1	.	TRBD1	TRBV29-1	TGCAGCGTTGAGACAGGGCTGAACACTGAAGCTTTCTTT	CSVETGLNTEAFF
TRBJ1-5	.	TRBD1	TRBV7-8	TGTGCCAGCAGCCCCTCGGGACAGTACAATCAGCCCCAGCATTTT	CASSPSGQYNQPQHF
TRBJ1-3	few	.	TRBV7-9	TGTGCCAGCAGCTATAACGGGGACACCATATATTTT	CASSYNGDTIYF
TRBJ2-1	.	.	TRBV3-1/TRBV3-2	TGTGCCAGCAGCCAACGGGTTGAGCAGTTCTTC	CASSQRVEQFF
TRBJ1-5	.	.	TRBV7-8	TGTGCCAGCAGCTTCTACTCCTACACTAGGGATCAGCCCCAGCATTTT	CASSFYSYTRDQPQHF
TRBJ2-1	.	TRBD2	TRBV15	TGTGCCACCAGCAGAGATCCTTCAGCGGGGGTAAATGAGCAGTTCTTC	CATSRDPSAGVNEQFF
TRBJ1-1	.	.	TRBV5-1	TGCGCCAGCAGTCCCCAAGGGGCTCGCACTGAAGCTTTCTTT	CASSPQGARTEAFF